This T cell receptor beta chain comes out of a study of STAT5B mutations in CD4+ large granular lymphocyte leukemia. Sequencing used immunoSEQ multiplex PCR; TCRdb keeps in-frame clones, though not all of them. The table shows about 24,000 clones, with about 78% occurring only once. In germline, CDR1 is SEHNR, CDR2 FQNEAQ (reference sequence). The CDR3 contains 14 residues. V lost 3 bases, J lost 8 bases, and 15 bases lay in between. The origin of this receptor is a human donor in good health. This sequence joins TRBV7-9 and TRBJ2-3; maybe TRBD1 (6 bases). What was sequenced was CD4+ T cells from blood buffy coats. The CDR3 protein is CASSFQAGAGTQYF. The CDR3 coding sequence is TGTGCCAGCAGCTTTCAAGCAGGGGCGGGTACGCAGTATTTT.